This TCR beta chain was recovered during a study of blood T cells in healthy people across ages. Worth noting for this clonotype: Its antigen is as yet unknown.

Primed by a sample-barcoded 5' primer and a J-beta primer mix, a second PCR proceeded for roughly 6 to 12 cycles. TCRdb passed the 5' RACE reads through MiXCR, listing each CDR3 protein once. The sample has roughly 1,500,000 distinct CDR3 sequences; approximately 32% are singletons. Findings of the study overall: Estimated diversity, derived from one million T cells, was regarded as an underestimate.

Donors were healthy Caucasian individuals from Russia aged about 6 to 100. The CDR3 is 14 residues long. J lost 8 bases, V lost 8 bases, and 9 bases had no gene match. Germline CDR1 reads LNHDA; CDR2 reads SQIVND (reference sequence). V gene TRBV19 combines with J gene TRBJ2-1, with 10 bases aligning to TRBD2. The sample was blood. This receptor was identified in a woman in her 30s in good health. CDR3 loop: CASSSGSSIYEQFF. As DNA, the CDR3 is TGTGCCAGTTCTAGCGGGAGTTCTATCTATGAGCAGTTCTTC. The variable domain in full, completed from reference TRBV19 and TRBJ2-1, reads DGGITQSPKYLFRKEGQNVTLSCEQNLNHDAMYWYRQDPGQGLRLIYYSQIVNDFQKGDIAEGYSVSREKKESFPLTVTSAQKNPTAFYLCASSSGSSIYEQFFGPGTRLTVL.